What follows are 8 T cell receptor beta chains derived from one specimen sequenced in a study of technical replicates of blood from several donors. Clones were read by immunoSEQ multiplex PCR, and TCRdb kept only the in-frame ones, dropping some. This table holds about 97,000 clones, 85% to 95% found once. Input material: T cells isolated from PBMCs. These receptors all come from a human donor in good health.

The V call is TRBV29-1, the J call TRBJ2-2, with TRBD2 identical over 12 bases. The germline V gene has CDR1 SQVTM and CDR2 ANQGSEA. The V gene end was trimmed by 1 base and the J gene end by 0 bases; junction bases not matched to a gene: 0. This CDR3 contains 16 residues. CDR3 sequence: CSVEGTSGANTGELFF. The CDR3, as DNA: TGCAGCGTTGAAGGGACTAGCGGGGCGAACACCGGGGAGCTGTTTTTT.

This clone has only one observation. The rearrangement joins TRBV4-2 to TRBJ2-1; D is possibly TRBD2 (5 bases). The V end was cut by 0 bases, the J end by 8 bases, with 14 bases between. The CDR3 is 15 residues long. The germline V gene encodes CDR1 LGHNA and CDR2 YNFKEQ. The CDR3 loop is CASSQEILARDEQFF. For the CDR3, the DNA is TGTGCCAGCAGCCAAGAGATCCTAGCCCGCGATGAGCAGTTCTTC.

The J gene is TRBJ1-4, the V gene TRBV11-3; 7 bases agree with TRBD1. After removal of 5 bases from V and 8 bases from J, the junction contained 11 bases not matched to a gene. Germline V CDR1 and CDR2: SGHNT, YENEEA. The CDR3 runs to 15 residues. The CDR3 sequence is CASSQKLRTGEKLFF. CDR3 sequence (DNA): TGTGCCAGCAGCCAGAAACTGAGGACAGGCGAAAAACTGTTTTTT.

The chain combines TRBV7-2 with TRBJ2-7; 8 bases agree with TRBD2. V lost 0 bases and J lost 3; bases outside the gene matches: 1. Per germline, CDR1 SGHTA and CDR2 FQGNSA. The CDR3 is made up of 14 amino acids. The DNA of the CDR3 is TGTGCCAGCAGCTTAGCGCTAGCGGGCTACGAGCAGTACTTC. As protein: CASSLALAGYEQYF.

In its sample, this clone was seen once. The chain employs TRBV7-2 and TRBJ2-4, with D perhaps TRBD1 (6 bases). The germline CDR1 and CDR2 sequences are SGHTA and FQGNSA. With 3 bases removed from V and 4 bases from J, the gap between germline ends came to 13 bases. CDR3 size: 15 residues. The DNA of the CDR3 is TGTGCCAGCAGCTTGACAGGTTGGGTAAAAAACATTCAGTACTTC. Translation gives CASSLTGWVKNIQYF.

The rearrangement links TRBV5-1 to TRBJ2-1; TRBD2 agrees at 13 bases. CDR3 length: 15 amino acids. J lost 6 bases, V lost 1 base, and 1 base had no gene match. Germline V gene lookup returns CDR1 SGHRS and CDR2 YFSETQ. This CDR3 reads CASSLTSGRANEQFF. CDR3 nucleotides: TGCGCCAGCAGCTTGACTAGCGGGAGGGCCAATGAGCAGTTCTTC.

This clone appeared a few times. Other DNA sequences in the sample encode the same CDR3. The V gene is TRBV5-4, the J gene TRBJ2-1, with TRBD2 matching 9 bases. Germline V gives CDR1 SGHNT, CDR2 YYREEE (reference sequence). V shed 2 bases and J 3 bases; nucleotides not matched to a gene: 0. The CDR3 has 14 residues. The chain's CDR3 is CASSFSGSYNEQFF. For the CDR3, the DNA is TGTGCCAGCAGCTTTAGCGGGAGCTACAATGAGCAGTTCTTC.

The table lists this clone with a few counts. This sequence joins TRBV11-2 and TRBJ1-5; D gene unclear. The CDR3 contains 13 residues. V lost 5 bases, J lost 4 bases, and 9 bases lay in between. The germline CDR1 and CDR2 sequences are SGHAT and FQNNGV. Here the CDR3 DNA reads TGTGCCAGCAGCAAGCGGGGTAATCAGCCCCAGCATTTT. Protein product: CASSKRGNQPQHF.